The subject of this entry is one TCR beta chain. Antigen: not known. This sample was included in a study of T cell responses to AZD1222 COVID-19 vaccine. Profiling relied on immunoSEQ multiplex PCR, and the TCRdb table lists in-frame clones only, not all of them. The top ten clones hold 5% to 6% of a sample with 100,000 or so clones, around 89% of them seen once. This CDR3 is 14 amino acids long. Germline CDR1 SGDLS, CDR2 YYNGEE. The ends lost 2 bases at V and 5 bases at J; junction bases unmatched: 3. General study findings and limits: Spike-specific TCR breadth rose after two AZD1222 doses, and depth rose as well. Reportedly, nearly half the spike-specific TCRs target unmutated variant regions. Clonal diversity may have been underestimated, and the donors were mostly white British, with more females than males.

Sequences were derived from peripheral blood, sampled 28 days after the second AZD1222 dose. This chain joins TRBV9 and TRBJ2-2; TRBD1 aligns across 7 bases. The TCR originated in an adult who received the AZD1222 COVID-19 vaccine. The CDR3 here is CASSVSGGTGELFF. The CDR3 nucleotides read TGTGCCAGCAGCGTTTCAGGGGGAACCGGGGAGCTGTTTTTT.